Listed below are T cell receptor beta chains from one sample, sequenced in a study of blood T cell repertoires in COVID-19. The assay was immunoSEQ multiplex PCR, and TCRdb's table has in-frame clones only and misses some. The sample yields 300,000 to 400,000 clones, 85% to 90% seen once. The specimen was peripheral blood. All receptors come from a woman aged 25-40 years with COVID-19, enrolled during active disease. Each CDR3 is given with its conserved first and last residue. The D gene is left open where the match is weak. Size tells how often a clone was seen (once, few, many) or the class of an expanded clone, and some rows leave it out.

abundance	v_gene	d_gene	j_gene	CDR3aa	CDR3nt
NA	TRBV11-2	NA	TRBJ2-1	CASSPRDFEQFF	TGTGCCAGCAGCCCCCGGGACTTTGAGCAGTTCTTC
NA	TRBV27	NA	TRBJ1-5	CASSPQYNQPQHF	TGTGCCAGCAGTCCCCAGTATAATCAGCCCCAGCATTTT
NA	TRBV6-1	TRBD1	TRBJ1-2	CASSERDRGLGYTF	TGTGCCAGCAGTGAACGGGACAGGGGGCTCGGCTACACCTTC
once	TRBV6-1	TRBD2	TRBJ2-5	CASSERGSGRARETQYF	TGTGCCAGCAGTGAGCGGGGAAGCGGGAGGGCCCGGGAGACCCAGTACTTC
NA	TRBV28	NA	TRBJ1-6	CATEANSPLHF	TGTGCCACCGAGGCCAATTCACCCCTCCACTTT
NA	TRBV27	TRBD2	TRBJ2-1	CASSWVGGVSYNEQFF	TGTGCCAGCAGTTGGGTGGGAGGGGTATCCTACAATGAGCAGTTCTTC
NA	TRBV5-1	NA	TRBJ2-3	CASSFGGTSTDTQYF	TGCGCCAGCAGCTTCGGGGGAACTAGCACAGATACGCAGTATTTT
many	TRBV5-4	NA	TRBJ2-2	CASSRGSAGDTGELFF	TGTGCCAGCAGCAGAGGGTCGGCAGGGGACACCGGGGAGCTGTTTTTT
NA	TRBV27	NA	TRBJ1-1	CASSFREGTEAFF	TGTGCCAGCAGTTTCAGGGAGGGGACTGAAGCTTTCTTT
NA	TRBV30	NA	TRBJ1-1	CAWIVGGGTEAFF	TGTGCCTGGATTGTAGGGGGGGGCACTGAAGCTTTCTTT
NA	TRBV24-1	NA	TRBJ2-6	CATSDFPGQTGANVLTF	TGTGCCACCAGTGATTTCCCGGGACAAACTGGGGCCAACGTCCTGACTTTC
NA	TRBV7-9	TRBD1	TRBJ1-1	CASSLSGTGVSEAFF	TGTGCCAGCAGCTTATCCGGGACAGGGGTATCTGAAGCTTTCTTT
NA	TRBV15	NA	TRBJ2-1	CATSSRGPFMNEQFF	TGTGCCACCAGCAGCAGGGGCCCCTTTATGAATGAGCAGTTCTTC
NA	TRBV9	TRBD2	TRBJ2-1	CARSAGGATSGDNEQFF	TGTGCCCGCAGCGCGGGGGGGGCGACTAGCGGGGACAATGAGCAGTTCTTC
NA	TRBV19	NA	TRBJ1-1	CASNRATNTEAFF	TGTGCCAGCAACAGGGCGACGAACACTGAAGCTTTCTTT
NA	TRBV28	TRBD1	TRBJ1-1	CASSLSQGAIVLTEAFF	TGTGCCAGCAGTTTATCCCAGGGGGCGATAGTGCTTACTGAAGCTTTCTTT
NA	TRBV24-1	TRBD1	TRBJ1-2	CATSELTGDGYTF	TGTGCCACCAGTGAATTGACAGGGGACGGCTACACCTTC
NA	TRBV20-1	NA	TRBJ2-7	CSASGDSGVHEQYF	TGCAGTGCAAGTGGGGACTCTGGCGTACACGAGCAGTACTTC
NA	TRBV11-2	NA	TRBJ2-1	CASSSLLASYHNEQFF	TGTGCCAGCAGCTCCCTTCTGGCTAGTTACCACAATGAGCAGTTCTTC
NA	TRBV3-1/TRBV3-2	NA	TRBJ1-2	CASSRDGVGYTF	TGTGCCAGCAGCCGAGACGGTGTAGGCTACACCTTC
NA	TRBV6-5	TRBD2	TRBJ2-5	CASSYTLAEYQETQYF	TGTGCCAGCAGTTATACCCTAGCGGAGTACCAAGAGACCCAGTACTTC
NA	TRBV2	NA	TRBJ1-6	CASSEWQGNSPLHF	TGTGCCAGCAGTGAGTGGCAGGGAAATTCACCCCTCCACTTT
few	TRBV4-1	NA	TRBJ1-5	CASSDTGRNQPQHF	TGCGCCAGCAGCGATACAGGGCGCAATCAGCCCCAGCATTTT
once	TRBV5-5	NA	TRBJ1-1	CASSLAEAVEAFF	TGTGCCAGCAGCTTGGCCGAGGCAGTTGAAGCTTTCTTT
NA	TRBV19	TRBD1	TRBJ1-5	CASSGTGGNQPQHF	TGTGCCAGTAGCGGGACAGGGGGCAATCAGCCCCAGCATTTT
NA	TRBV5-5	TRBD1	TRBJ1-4	CASSSGQGLFSNEKLFF	TGTGCCAGCAGCTCGGGACAGGGGTTGTTTTCTAATGAAAAACTGTTTTTT
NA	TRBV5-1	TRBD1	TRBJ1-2	CASSFSQGARDGYTF	TGCGCCAGCAGCTTTTCACAGGGGGCAAGGGATGGCTACACCTTC
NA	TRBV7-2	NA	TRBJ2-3	CASSLLGRNTDTQYF	TGTGCCAGCAGCTTATTGGGCAGGAACACAGATACGCAGTATTTT
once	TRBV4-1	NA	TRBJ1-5	CASSQVHLDRLQPQHF	TGCGCCAGCAGCCAAGTCCACCTAGACAGACTTCAGCCCCAGCATTTT
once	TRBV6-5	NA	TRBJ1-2	CASSSGGGYTF	TGTGCCAGCAGCTCTGGTGGCGGCTACACCTTC
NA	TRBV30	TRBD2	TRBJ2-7	CAWSPGLAGYEQYF	TGTGCCTGGAGCCCGGGACTAGCGGGATACGAGCAGTACTTC
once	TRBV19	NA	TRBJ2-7	CASDDSYEQYF	TGTGCCAGTGACGACAGCTACGAGCAGTACTTC
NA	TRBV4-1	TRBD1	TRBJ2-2	CASSQPGGRDTGELFF	TGCGCCAGCAGCCAACCAGGGGGCAGGGACACCGGGGAGCTGTTTTTT
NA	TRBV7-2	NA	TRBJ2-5	CASSLKRANQETQYF	TGTGCCAGCAGCTTAAAGCGGGCCAATCAAGAGACCCAGTACTTC
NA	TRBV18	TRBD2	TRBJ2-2	CASSPPSTGTTYTGELFF	TGTGCCAGCTCACCACCTAGCACCGGGACTACCTACACCGGGGAGCTGTTTTTT
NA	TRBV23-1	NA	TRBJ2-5	CASSQLNDTELQETQYF	TGCGCCAGCAGTCAATTAAACGATACAGAACTTCAAGAGACCCAGTACTTC
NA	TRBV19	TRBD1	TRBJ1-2	CATSVTGGEGYTF	TGTGCCACCTCCGTGACAGGGGGCGAAGGCTACACCTTC
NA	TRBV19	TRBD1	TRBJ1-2	CASSIRTGGYGYTF	TGTGCCAGTAGTATCAGGACAGGCGGCTATGGCTACACCTTC
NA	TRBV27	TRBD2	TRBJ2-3	CASSSLGAGGRDTQYF	TGTGCCAGCAGTTCACTTGGAGCGGGAGGGCGGGATACGCAGTATTTT
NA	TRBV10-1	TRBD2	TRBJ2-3	CASSDLAGIADTQYF	TGCGCCAGCAGTGATCTAGCGGGAATTGCAGATACGCAGTATTTT
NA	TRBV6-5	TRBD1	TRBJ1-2	CASSSGGHYGYTF	TGTGCCAGCAGCTCAGGGGGGCACTATGGCTACACCTTC
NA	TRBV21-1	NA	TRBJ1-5	CASSKEEGHQPQHF	TGTGCCAGCAGCAAAGAGGAGGGACATCAGCCCCAGCATTTT
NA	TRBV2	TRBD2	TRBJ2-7	CASSKALNAGGPYEQYF	TGTGCCAGCAGTAAAGCCCTGAATGCGGGAGGGCCTTACGAGCAGTACTTC
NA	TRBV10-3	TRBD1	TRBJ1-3	CATGQGIGEGNTIYF	TGTGCCACCGGACAGGGCATCGGGGAAGGAAACACCATATATTTT
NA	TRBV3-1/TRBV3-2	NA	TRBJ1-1	CASSQSTANTEAFF	TGTGCCAGCAGCCAATCCACAGCGAACACTGAAGCTTTCTTT
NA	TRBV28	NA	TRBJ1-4	CASRAGGYEKLFF	TGTGCCAGCAGGGCGGGGGGCTACGAAAAACTGTTTTTT
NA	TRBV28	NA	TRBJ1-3	CASSSVGTRRGNTIYF	TGTGCCAGCAGTTCCGTCGGGACTCGTCGGGGAAACACCATATATTTT
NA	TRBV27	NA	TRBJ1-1	CASSTPPGPNTEAFF	TGTGCCAGCAGTACGCCCCCGGGTCCGAACACTGAAGCTTTCTTT
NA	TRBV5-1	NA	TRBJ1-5	CASSLGGEGNQPQHF	TGCGCCAGCAGCTTGGGCGGGGAGGGCAATCAGCCCCAGCATTTT
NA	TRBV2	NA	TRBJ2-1	CASTKSLGSSYNEQFF	TGTGCCAGCACTAAATCACTAGGTAGCTCCTACAATGAGCAGTTCTTC
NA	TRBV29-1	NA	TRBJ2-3	CSVRPGSSTDTQYF	TGCAGCGTGAGGCCGGGTTCCAGCACAGATACGCAGTATTTT